The clone carrying this TCR beta chain was seen only a few times. Its antigen remains unknown. Using immunoSEQ multiplex PCR, the repertoire was profiled, and TCRdb retains in-frame clones only, with some absent. The table has roughly 69,000 clones, approximately 87% seen once. V lost 0 bases to trimming and J lost 7 bases, with 9 bases between them. The CDR3 spans 13 residues. Germline V gene lookup returns CDR1 LGHNA and CDR2 YNFKEQ. These data come from a study of siplizumab effects on memory and regulatory T cells. Sequencing was performed on unstimulated naive, memory, effector memory and TEMRA subsets derived from a few donor pairs. Notes on the study in general: Naive T cells were seemingly more diverse than memory cells, and major contributions to the alloresponse seemed to be made by them. Mappable alloreactive CD4+ clones were on average about 70% Treg-derived with siplizumab, around 30% in controls. An assignable phenotype, naive or memory, was missing from roughly 78-96% of proliferating CD4+ or CD8+ clones.

Sequencing was done on a sample of memory CD4+ T cells sorted from blood. The origin of this receptor is a human donor in good health. The chain has TRBV4-2 and TRBJ1-2; D remains ambiguous. The CDR3 region is CASSQEEETGYTF. The CDR3 region has the DNA TGTGCCAGCAGCCAAGAAGAGGAGACTGGCTACACCTTC.